Listed below are T cell receptor beta chains from one sample, sequenced in a study of blood T cell repertoires in COVID-19. Some clones are missing from TCRdb's copy, which holds only in-frame ones; the method was immunoSEQ multiplex PCR. The repertoire consists of roughly 69,000 clones, with about 80% occurring once and the leading ten covering about 12%. Sequencing was done on a sample of peripheral blood. All receptors come from a human donor in a cohort sampled during active COVID-19. Both conserved end residues are part of each CDR3. The D gene is left open where the match is weak. Only some rows state a clone size, as once, few, many or a class for expanded clones.

TRBV5-4	few	.	TRBJ1-1	CASSRDSNTEAFF	TGTGCCAGCAGTCGAGACAGTAACACTGAAGCTTTCTTT
TRBV6-5	.	TRBD2	TRBJ2-1	CASSHWGGVMNEQFF	TGTGCCAGCAGCCATTGGGGGGGAGTAATGAATGAGCAGTTCTTC
TRBV15	few	.	TRBJ2-4	CATSRDPVAKNIQYF	TGTGCCACCAGCAGAGATCCGGTGGCCAAAAACATTCAGTACTTC
TRBV7-9	.	TRBD2	TRBJ2-2	CASSPRLAGAGELFF	TGTGCCAGCAGCCCACGGCTAGCGGGAGCCGGGGAGCTGTTTTTT
TRBV6-2/TRBV6-3	few	.	TRBJ2-7	CASSLPGHLSEQYF	TGTGCCAGCAGCCTTCCGGGACACCTCTCCGAGCAGTACTTC
TRBV9	.	.	TRBJ1-1	CASSASNTEAFF	TGTGCCAGCAGCGCCAGTAACACTGAAGCTTTCTTT
TRBV7-9	.	.	TRBJ1-6	CASSLDSPIYNSPLHF	TGTGCCAGCAGCCTGGACAGCCCGATTTATAATTCACCCCTCCACTTT
TRBV6-6	.	TRBD1	TRBJ1-3	CASSQQGGSGNTIYF	TGTGCCAGCAGCCAACAGGGGGGCTCTGGAAACACCATATATTTT
TRBV6-2/TRBV6-3	.	.	TRBJ1-2	CASSLGSPTSNYGYTF	TGTGCCAGCAGTCTCGGGAGCCCGACCTCTAACTATGGCTACACCTTC
TRBV10-1	.	.	TRBJ2-3	CASSEGLDSHTDTQYF	TGCGCCAGCAGTGAAGGTTTGGACAGCCACACAGATACGCAGTATTTT
TRBV20-1	.	.	TRBJ1-2	CSASWELGPYYGYTF	TGCAGTGCTAGTTGGGAACTAGGGCCATACTATGGCTACACCTTC
TRBV20-1	.	.	TRBJ2-1	CSATFGNEQFF	TGCAGTGCTACTTTCGGGAATGAGCAGTTCTTC